A single sample is the source of the 3 T cell receptor beta chains below, sequenced in a study of cytomegalovirus exposure and HLA in healthy donors. Researchers ran the PCR with 60 Vbeta and 13 Jbeta primers. Clones were read by immunoSEQ multiplex PCR, and TCRdb kept only the in-frame ones, dropping some. Found here are 100,000 to 150,000 clones, 60% to 85% of them singletons; the top ten hold about 2%. Source material: PBMCs. The receptors were sampled from a man in his fifties or sixties in good health and CMV-seronegative.

This clone has just a few counts. The CDR3 region is CASSTGQGHSPLHF. The CDR3 DNA reads as TGTGCCAGCAGTACGGGACAGGGTCATTCACCCCTCCACTTT. The chain combines TRBV6-1 with TRBJ1-6; 9 bases match TRBD1. The CDR3 is 14 amino acids. Germline CDR1 and CDR2: MNHNS and SASEGT. V trimming: 5 bases; J trimming: 8 bases; junction bases outside the gene matches: 4.

This clone has a handful of counts. The rearrangement uses TRBV6-5 and TRBJ1-2; no clear D gene. The germline V gene has CDR1 MNHEY and CDR2 SVGAGI. V lost 5 bases, J lost 5 bases, and 15 bases lay in between. CDR3 length: 14 amino acids. DNA of the CDR3: TGTGCCAGCAGTGAAGGTGGAGGGCCATATGGCTACACCTTC. Translated: CASSEGGGPYGYTF.

The J gene is TRBJ2-2, the V gene TRBV13; D may be TRBD2 (7 bases). The CDR3 has 16 amino acids. CDR1 PRHDT and CDR2 FYEKMQ come from the germline V gene (reference sequence). The V end lost 5 bases, the J end lost 1 base, and 14 bases lay between the germline ends. Here the CDR3 DNA reads TGTGCCAGCAGCCTAGAAGGGGGGGTGAACACCGGGGAGCTGTTTTTT. Its translation is CASSLEGGVNTGELFF.